This T cell receptor (beta chain) was sequenced during a study of neurological immune-mediated disorders (dated by TCRdb to between 2018 and 2021). Turning to the overall study: Using UMI-based sequencing, the study compared peripheral blood TCR-beta repertoires from patients with HTLV-I-associated myelopathy (HAM/TSP), patients with multiple sclerosis, and healthy controls. Longitudinal samples, technical triplicates and paired sorted CD4+ and CD8+ T-cell subsets, alongside PBMC samples, were included among the approximately 110 TCR-beta libraries. The cohort included 60 to 70 subjects: approximately 15 with HAM/TSP, roughly 35 with multiple sclerosis, and 20 or so healthy controls.

This clonotype was seen at least ten times. It lacks a known antigen. Per-nucleotide qualities are absent, and no much larger clonotype sits a single base away. cDNA synthesis used template-switch 5'RACE with a primer carrying a 10-nucleotide random unique molecular identifier tagging each TCR transcript. Every sequencing run covered 15-18 subjects and yielded more than 200 million TCR-beta sequences. The RNeasy kit was used for extraction of total RNA. TCR-beta VDJ regions were amplified with primers for the TCR constant region and the 5'RACE anchor, using the KAPA Real-time Library Amplification kit. Sample indexes and Illumina adaptors were added in a first PCR, after which library yield was increased in a second PCR. After Ampure bead purification, the roughly 650 bp TCR product was size-selected on a 2% E-gel SizeSelection system. Before pooling, libraries had their quality checked on a Bioanalyzer, their concentration measured with Qubit, and their quantity determined with the Kapa Library Quantification kit. Paired-end 2 x 150 bp sequencing of the libraries was performed on an Illumina HiSeq 2500. To increase sequence diversity, roughly 24-32% phiX was spiked into each library pool. As for how the authors treated the data: The quality-filtered reads were processed with the UMI-based MiGEC pipeline, whose error correction step removed more than 80% of the raw TCR sequences. VDJ genes were aligned to IMGT germline references, and clonotypes were defined by unique CDR3 amino acid sequence plus V-J genes. VDJtools evaluated clonal expansion, Shannon diversity and CDR3 relatedness (CalcPairwiseDistances, ClusterSamples); CLCbio workbench built phylogenetic trees. A clone was classed as expanded if it had 8 or more unique UMIs, a cutoff based on coefficient-of-variation modelling across technical triplicates. The public reads were run again by TCRdb, first through fastp at Q25 and then through MiXCR, and only productive beta chains were kept. One record per CDR3 amino acid sequence lists the most common genes and DNA. Clone size and V and J calls follow TCRdb, not the original study. Recorded for this sample are 31,000 or so distinct CDR3 sequences; approximately 4.5% of them occurred a single time. The ten most abundant clones make up 23% of the sample.

Blood bank volunteers in Maryland, USA served as the healthy controls. For the unsorted PBMC libraries, 2 million PBMCs were stored in RNAlater at -80 degrees C until RNA extraction and were used to generate the libraries. Peripheral blood was subjected to Ficoll-Hypaque density gradient centrifugation to isolate PBMCs, which were then cryopreserved in liquid nitrogen. Study-level results and caveats: No identical CDR3 amino acid sequences were shared among expanded clones across subjects, suggesting private TCR-beta repertoires in all groups. The highest TCR clonal expansion was observed in HAM/TSP patients, whereas the lowest was observed in MS patients, even when compared with healthy controls.

Specimen: PBMCs. The sequence was collected from a man aged 18 to 29 in good health.

Here the CDR3 is given as CSALGGGTGRDGEPQHF. The DNA sequence is given as TGCAGTGCGCTTGGGGGGGGGACAGGGAGGGATGGCGAGCCCCAGCATTTT. This sequence uses TRBV20-1 and TRBJ1-5; the central 9 bases match TRBD1. Based on the germline V gene (reference sequence), the CDR1 and CDR2 sequences are DFQATT and SNEGSKA. Its CDR3 holds 17 amino acids, cysteine through phenylalanine. CDR3 DNA only is kept here, 51 bases in frame from base 1. The germline V end is reduced by 6 bases and the J end by 8 bases; junction bases left unmatched: 20.